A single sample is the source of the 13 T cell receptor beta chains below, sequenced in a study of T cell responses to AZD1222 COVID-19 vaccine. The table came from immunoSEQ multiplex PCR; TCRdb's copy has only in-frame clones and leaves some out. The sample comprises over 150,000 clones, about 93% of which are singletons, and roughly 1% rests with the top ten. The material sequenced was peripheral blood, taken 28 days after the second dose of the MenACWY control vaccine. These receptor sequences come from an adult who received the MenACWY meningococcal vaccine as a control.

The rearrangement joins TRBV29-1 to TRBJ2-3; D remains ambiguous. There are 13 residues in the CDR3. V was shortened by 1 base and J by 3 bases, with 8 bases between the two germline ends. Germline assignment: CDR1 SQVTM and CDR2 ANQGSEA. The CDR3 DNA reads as TGCAGCGTTGAAGCTCAAGCGACAGATACGCAGTATTTT. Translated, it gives CSVEAQATDTQYF.

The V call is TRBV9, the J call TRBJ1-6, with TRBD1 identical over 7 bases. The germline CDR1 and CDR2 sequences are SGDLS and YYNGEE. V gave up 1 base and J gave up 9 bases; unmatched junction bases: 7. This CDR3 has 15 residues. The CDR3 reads CASSVSPRDSSPLHF. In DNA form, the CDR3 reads TGTGCCAGCAGCGTATCCCCTCGGGACAGTTCACCCCTCCACTTT.

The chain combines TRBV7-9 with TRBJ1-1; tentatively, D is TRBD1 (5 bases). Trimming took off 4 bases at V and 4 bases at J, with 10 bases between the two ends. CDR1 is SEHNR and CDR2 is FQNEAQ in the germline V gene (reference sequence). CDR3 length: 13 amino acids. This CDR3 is CASSWGVRTEAFF. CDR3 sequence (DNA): TGTGCCAGCAGCTGGGGGGTACGCACTGAAGCTTTCTTT.

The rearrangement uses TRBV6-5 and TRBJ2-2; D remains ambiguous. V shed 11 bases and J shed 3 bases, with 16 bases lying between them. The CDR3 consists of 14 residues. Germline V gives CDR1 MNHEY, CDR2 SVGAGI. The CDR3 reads CALRPLRDTGELFF. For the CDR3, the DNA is TGTGCCCTTCGGCCACTTAGGGACACCGGGGAGCTGTTTTTT.

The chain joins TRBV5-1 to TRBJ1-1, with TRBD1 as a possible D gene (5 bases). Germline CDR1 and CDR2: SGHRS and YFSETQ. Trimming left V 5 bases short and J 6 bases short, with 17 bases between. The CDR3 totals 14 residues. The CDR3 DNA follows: TGCGCCAGCAGTCGGCGGGGGGAGGAGCCTGAAGCTTTCTTT. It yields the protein CASSRRGEEPEAFF.

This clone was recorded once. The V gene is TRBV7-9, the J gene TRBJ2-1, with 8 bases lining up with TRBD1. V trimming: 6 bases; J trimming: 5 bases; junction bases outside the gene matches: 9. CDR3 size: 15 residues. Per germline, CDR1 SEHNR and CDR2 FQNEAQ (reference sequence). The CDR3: CASSTGQVGHNEQFF. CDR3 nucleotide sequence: TGTGCCAGCAGTACGGGACAGGTCGGACACAATGAGCAGTTCTTC.

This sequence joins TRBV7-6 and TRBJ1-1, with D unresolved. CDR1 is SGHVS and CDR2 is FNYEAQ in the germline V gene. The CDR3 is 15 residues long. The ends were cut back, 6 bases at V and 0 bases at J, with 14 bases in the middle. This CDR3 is CASSLEGGLNTEAFF. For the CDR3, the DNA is TGTGCCAGCAGTCTAGAGGGCGGTTTGAACACTGAAGCTTTCTTT.

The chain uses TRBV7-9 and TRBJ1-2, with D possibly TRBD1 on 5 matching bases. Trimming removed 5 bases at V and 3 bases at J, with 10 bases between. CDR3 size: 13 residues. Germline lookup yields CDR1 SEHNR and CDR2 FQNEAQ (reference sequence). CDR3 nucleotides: TGTGCCAGCAGCGGGACGGCTCACTATGGCTACACCTTC. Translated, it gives CASSGTAHYGYTF.

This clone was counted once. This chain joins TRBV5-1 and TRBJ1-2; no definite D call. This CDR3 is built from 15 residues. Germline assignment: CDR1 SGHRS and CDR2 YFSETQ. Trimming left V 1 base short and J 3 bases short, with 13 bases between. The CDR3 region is CASSLSSPGDYGYTF. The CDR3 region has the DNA TGCGCCAGCAGCTTGTCGTCACCCGGCGACTATGGCTACACCTTC. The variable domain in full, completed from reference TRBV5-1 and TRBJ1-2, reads KAGVTQTPRYLIKTRGQQVTLSCSPISGHRSVSWYQQTPGQGLQFLFEYFSETQRNKGNFPGRFSGRQFSNSRSEMNVSTLELGDSALYLCASSLSSPGDYGYTFGSGTRLTVV.

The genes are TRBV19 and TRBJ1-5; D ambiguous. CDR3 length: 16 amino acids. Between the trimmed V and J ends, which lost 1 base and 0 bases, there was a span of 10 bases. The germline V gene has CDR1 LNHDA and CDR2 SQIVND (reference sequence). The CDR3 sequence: CASSIVTGYSNQPQHF. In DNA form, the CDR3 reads TGTGCCAGTAGTATAGTTACGGGTTATAGCAATCAGCCCCAGCATTTT.

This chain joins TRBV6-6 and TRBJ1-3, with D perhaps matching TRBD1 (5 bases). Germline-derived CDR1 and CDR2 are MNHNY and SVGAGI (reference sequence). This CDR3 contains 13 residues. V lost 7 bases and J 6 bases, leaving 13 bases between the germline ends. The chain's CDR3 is CASTGEVENTIYF. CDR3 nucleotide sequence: TGTGCCAGCACGGGGGAGGTCGAAAACACCATATATTTT.

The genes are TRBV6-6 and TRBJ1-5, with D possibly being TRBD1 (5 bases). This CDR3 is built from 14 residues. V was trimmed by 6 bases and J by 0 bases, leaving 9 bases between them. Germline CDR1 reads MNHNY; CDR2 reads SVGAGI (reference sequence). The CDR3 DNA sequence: TGTGCCAGCAGGCCGACAGCTAGCAATCAGCCCCAGCATTTT. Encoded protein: CASRPTASNQPQHF.

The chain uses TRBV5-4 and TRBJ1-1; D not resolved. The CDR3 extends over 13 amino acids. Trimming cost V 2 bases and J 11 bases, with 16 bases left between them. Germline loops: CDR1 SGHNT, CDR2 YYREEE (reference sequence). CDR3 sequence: CASSFTLYREAFF. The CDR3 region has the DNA TGTGCCAGCAGCTTCACATTGTACCGGGAGGCTTTCTTT.